This T cell receptor beta chain was observed in a study of cytomegalovirus exposure and HLA in healthy donors. After removal of 5 bases from V and 2 bases from J, the junction contained 6 bases not matched to a gene. CDR1 and CDR2 (germline): LNHDA, SQIVND (reference sequence). CDR3 size: 16 residues. The PCR was carried out with 60 Vbeta primers and 13 Jbeta primers. Sequencing was performed with immunoSEQ multiplex PCR; in TCRdb, only in-frame clones are kept and a portion is missing. This table holds roughly 120,000 clones, roughly 67% found once. Input material: PBMCs. This TCR was sampled from a man aged 18 to 29 in good health and CMV-seropositive. V usage is TRBV19 and J usage is TRBJ1-5; 10 nucleotides align to TRBD1. The CDR3 reads CASSGGQGRGNQPQHF. Here the CDR3 DNA reads TGTGCCAGTAGTGGGGGACAGGGGCGAGGCAATCAGCCCCAGCATTTT.